These T cell receptor beta chains were read from a single sample in a study of T cells in Graves' hyperthyroidism and ophthalmopathy. Via MiXCR, TCRdb re-called the multiplex PCR reads, giving one row per CDR3 protein. The sample holds about 380,000 distinct CDR3 sequences, more than 14% seen once. The sample taken for sequencing was blood. These receptors were collected from a woman aged 30 to 39 with Graves' ophthalmopathy. CDR3s include the opening cysteine and the closing phenylalanine or tryptophan. The D gene is left open where the match is weak. Clone size appears in some rows only: once, few, many, or a class for an expanded clone.

D gene | clone size | J gene | V gene | CDR3 DNA | CDR3 protein
TRBD2 | NA | TRBJ2-5 | TRBV5-6 | TGTGCCAGCAGCTTGCGTTTGGCTAGCGGGGGCCCCGGGGAGACCCAGTACTTC | CASSLRLASGGPGETQYF
TRBD1 | many | TRBJ2-7 | TRBV29-1 | TGCAGCGTTGGCCGGGACAGGAGCTCCTACGAGCAGTACTTC | CSVGRDRSSYEQYF
NA | NA | TRBJ2-4 | TRBV19 | TGTGCCAGTAGTATAGGAAACCCGGGAGCCAAAAACATTCAGTACTTC | CASSIGNPGAKNIQYF
TRBD2 | many | TRBJ2-3 | TRBV20-1 | TGCAGTGCTAGCCCTCCCAGCGGGGGTTTCACAGATACGCAGTATTTT | CSASPPSGGFTDTQYF
TRBD1 | many | TRBJ1-5 | TRBV29-1 | TGCAGCCCTCTTACTGGGACAGGGAACCTGTGCAATCAGCCCCAGCATTTT | CSPLTGTGNLCNQPQHF
NA | many | TRBJ1-5 | TRBV28 | TGTGCCAGCAGTTTAGCCGACCCCAATCAGCCCCAGCATTTT | CASSLADPNQPQHF
TRBD1 | NA | TRBJ2-3 | TRBV27 | TGTGCCAGCAGTCACCGGGACAGGCGGGCCACAGATACGCAGTATTTT | CASSHRDRRATDTQYF
TRBD2 | many | TRBJ2-2 | TRBV27 | TGTGCCAGCAAACTAGCGGGGCGACCCGGGGAGCTGTTTTTT | CASKLAGRPGELFF
NA | many | TRBJ1-2 | TRBV14 | TGTGCCAGCAGCCCCACCATGGAGGGGTTTGGCTACACCTTC | CASSPTMEGFGYTF
NA | NA | TRBJ1-3 | TRBV20-1 | TGCAGTGCTGGAGGACCCAATATCTCTGGAAACACCATATATTTT | CSAGGPNISGNTIYF
TRBD1 | few | TRBJ1-5 | TRBV2 | TGTGCCAGCAGTGCCGGGACAGAAAATCAGCCCCAGCATTTT | CASSAGTENQPQHF
NA | many | TRBJ1-1 | TRBV6-1 | TGTGCCAGCAGTGAACCGGGACAACTCGAAGCTTTCTTT | CASSEPGQLEAFF
NA | many | TRBJ1-5 | TRBV11-2 | TGTGCCAGCAGCTTCTTAGGGACCGGGCCCCAGCATTTT | CASSFLGTGPQHF
NA | many | TRBJ2-2 | TRBV12-3/TRBV12-4 | TGTGCCAGCAAGACCCTAGAGGGCACCGGGGAGCTGTTTTTT | CASKTLEGTGELFF
NA | NA | TRBJ2-2 | TRBV12-3/TRBV12-4 | TGTGCCAGCAGTTTAGGTTCACCTAGGGGGGAGCTGTTTTTT | CASSLGSPRGELFF